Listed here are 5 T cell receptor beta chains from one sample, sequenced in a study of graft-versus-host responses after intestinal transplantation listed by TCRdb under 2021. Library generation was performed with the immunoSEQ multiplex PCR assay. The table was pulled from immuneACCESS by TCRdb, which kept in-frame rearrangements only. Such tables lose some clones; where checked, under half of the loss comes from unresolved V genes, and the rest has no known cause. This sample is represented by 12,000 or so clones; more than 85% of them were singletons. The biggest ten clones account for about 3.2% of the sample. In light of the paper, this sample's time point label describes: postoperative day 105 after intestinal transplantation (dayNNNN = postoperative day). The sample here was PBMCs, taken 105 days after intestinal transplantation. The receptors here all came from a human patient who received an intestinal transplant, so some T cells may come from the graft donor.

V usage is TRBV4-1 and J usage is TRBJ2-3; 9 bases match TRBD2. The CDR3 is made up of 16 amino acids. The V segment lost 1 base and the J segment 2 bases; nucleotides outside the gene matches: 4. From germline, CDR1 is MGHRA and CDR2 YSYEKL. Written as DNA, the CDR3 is TGCGCCAGCAGCCAAGGGGCTAGCGGGGTCACAGATACGCAGTATTTT. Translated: CASSQGASGVTDTQYF.

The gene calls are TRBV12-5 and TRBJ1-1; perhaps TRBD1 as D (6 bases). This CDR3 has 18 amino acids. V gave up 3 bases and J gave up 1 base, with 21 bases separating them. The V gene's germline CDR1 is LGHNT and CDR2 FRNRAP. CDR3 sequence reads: CASGLKSFRGTKNTEAFF. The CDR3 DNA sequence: TGTGCTAGTGGTTTAAAATCTTTTAGAGGGACAAAGAACACTGAAGCTTTCTTT.

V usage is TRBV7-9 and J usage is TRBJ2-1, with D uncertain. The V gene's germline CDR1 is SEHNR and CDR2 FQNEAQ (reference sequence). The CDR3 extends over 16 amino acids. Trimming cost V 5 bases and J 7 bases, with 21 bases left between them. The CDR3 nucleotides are TGTGCCAGCAGCCCCCACGGAAGGGAAACATTAAATGAGCAGTTCTTC. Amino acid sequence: CASSPHGRETLNEQFF.

Here the CDR3 DNA reads TGCGCCAGCAGCTTGGAGGGCCGTCTCTCGGCTAACTATGGCTACACCTTC. It codes for CASSLEGRLSANYGYTF. The chain links TRBV5-1 to TRBJ1-2; D is ambiguous. V was shortened by 0 bases and J by 0 bases, with 15 bases between the two germline ends. Germline loops: CDR1 SGHRS, CDR2 YFSETQ. This CDR3 contains 17 residues.

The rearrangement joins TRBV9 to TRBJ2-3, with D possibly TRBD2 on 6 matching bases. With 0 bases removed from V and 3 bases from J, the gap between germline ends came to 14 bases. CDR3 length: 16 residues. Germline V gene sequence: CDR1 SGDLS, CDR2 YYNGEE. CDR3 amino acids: CASSVEGRDGTDTQYF. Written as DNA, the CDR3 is TGTGCCAGCAGCGTAGAGGGGCGGGATGGAACAGATACGCAGTATTTT.